Sequencing of this T cell receptor beta chain was carried out in a study of graft-versus-host responses after intestinal transplantation (dated by TCRdb to about 2021). Turning to the overall study: Recipients received multivisceral, liver-intestinal, or isolated intestinal transplants. Every recipient was given anti-thymocyte globulin induction, then maintenance tacrolimus and steroids for roughly 3 years. Bulk TCR-beta CDR3 sequencing was used to track graft-versus-host and host-versus-graft alloreactive T cell clones in the graft, circulation and bone marrow after intestinal transplantation. A peak of at least 4% donor T cells among recipient peripheral blood mononuclear cells was the definition used for donor T cell macrochimerism. The cohort enrolled 24 intestinal transplant recipients including one retransplant, and 3 patients lacking pretransplant specimens were excluded. Samples from a few later patients were sequenced in-house on an Illumina MiSeq with MiXCR processing rather than by the commercial service. Alloreactive clones were identified by sequencing pre-transplant mixed lymphocyte reaction products and comparing these products with unstimulated pre-transplant donor and recipient T cells.

The library was obtained by the immunoSEQ multiplex PCR assay. For most patients, genomic DNA was isolated with the Qiagen DNeasy Blood and Tissue Kit and sent frozen to Adaptive Biotechnologies for TCR sequencing. High-throughput TCR-beta CDR3 sequencing of genomic DNA from most patients was performed by Adaptive Biotechnologies. The study's processing was this. Adaptive's ImmunoSEQ software supplied the TCR sequencing data for around 19 patients, while MiXCR and VDJtools were used to process a few other patients. To correct CD4 versus CD8 sorting errors, any sequence found in both subsets at a frequency ratio below 5:1 was removed. CDR3 nucleotide sequences shared by donor and recipient were removed because the origin of these sequences could not be assigned. Alloreactive clones required at least 2-fold expansion over unstimulated cells and minimum CFSE-low frequency of 0.002% (template counts) or 0.001% (read counts). Clones detected in sequenced pre-transplant spleen, lymph node, or MLR CFSE-low populations of the donor or recipient were defined as mappable. The cumulative frequency of alloreactive clones was calculated as a percentage of all sequences, weighted by copy number. The immuneACCESS repertoire file appears here via TCRdb, limited to in-frame rearrangements. These files lack a portion of the clones; in checked studies, under half of the deficit traces to unresolved V genes, and the cause of the others is not known. The V and J calls and clone size are taken from that table; D and trimming were inferred from the DNA. The sample table lists about 51,000 clones, roughly 90% of them with a count of one. Roughly 0.62% of the sample rests with the top ten.

Explained via the paper, the time point label denotes: cells obtained before transplantation from donor or recipient. CD3+CD4+ and CD3+CD8+ populations were FACS-sorted from unstimulated pre-transplant donor and recipient cells taken from spleen or lymph nodes. General findings and caveats noted by the study authors: Peak levels of circulating GvH clones were associated with declines in HvG clones early after transplant. GvH clones were detected in recipient bone marrow, and some of these GvH clones were observed earlier in ileal mucosa or blood, consistent with an intestinal mucosal origin. Patients with donor T cell macrochimerism had high GvH to HvG T cell clonal ratios in their allografts. Conclusions were limited by the relatively low number and heterogeneity of intestinal transplant patients.

In this sample, this clone turned up once. Its antigen is unknown. Base qualities are not at hand, and no much larger clone is one base apart. The sequence was obtained from a human donor who was the organ donor for an intestinal transplant. Here the sequenced sample was unstimulated CD4+ T cells sorted from spleen or lymph node cells, taken before transplant.

The CDR3 loop reads CASSLDPRASGRAGEQFF. The DNA sequence is given as TGTGCCAGCAGCTTAGATCCGAGGGCTAGCGGGAGGGCTGGAGAGCAGTTCTTC. The receptor chain draws on TRBV11-3 and TRBJ2-1, with TRBD2 identical over 12 junction bases. CDR1 is given as SGHNT and CDR2 as YENEEA, both from the germline V gene. Taken from cysteine to phenylalanine, the CDR3 has 18 residues. Only the CDR3 region is kept as DNA, spanning 54 bases read in frame from base 1. Germline trimming amounts to 0 bases on V and 10 bases on J, with 13 as the count of junction bases outside the gene matches.